This TCR beta chain is drawn from a study of blood T cell repertoires in COVID-19. The wider study: Sites in the United States, Italy and Spain provided acute and convalescent COVID-19 samples.

The CDR3 totals 15 residues. Germline V gene sequence: CDR1 SGHTS, CDR2 YDEGEE. V was clipped by 5 bases and J by 5 bases; unmatched bases: 11. Data came from immunoSEQ multiplex PCR; TCRdb stores just in-frame clones and leaves some out. The sample lists around 94,000 clones; approximately 80% were seen once. This chain joins TRBV5-8 and TRBJ1-2; 8 bases fit TRBD1. This sequence was found in a human donor in a cohort sampled during active COVID-19. Sequencing input: peripheral blood. CDR3 residues: CASSLLGQGKYGYTF. CDR3 DNA: TGTGCCAGCAGTCTGCTAGGACAGGGAAAATATGGCTACACCTTC.